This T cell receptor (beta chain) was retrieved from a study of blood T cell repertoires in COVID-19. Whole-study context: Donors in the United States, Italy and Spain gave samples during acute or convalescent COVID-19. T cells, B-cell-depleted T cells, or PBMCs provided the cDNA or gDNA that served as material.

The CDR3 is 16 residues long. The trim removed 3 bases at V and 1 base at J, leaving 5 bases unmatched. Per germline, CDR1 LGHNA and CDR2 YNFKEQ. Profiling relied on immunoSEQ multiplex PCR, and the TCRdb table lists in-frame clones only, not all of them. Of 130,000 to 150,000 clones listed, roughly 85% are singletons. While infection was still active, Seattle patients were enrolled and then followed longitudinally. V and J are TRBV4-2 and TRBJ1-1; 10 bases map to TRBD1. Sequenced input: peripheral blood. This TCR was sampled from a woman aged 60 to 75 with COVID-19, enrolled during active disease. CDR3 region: CASSQDRGDGNTEAFF. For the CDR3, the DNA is TGTGCCAGCAGCCAGGACAGGGGGGACGGGAACACTGAAGCTTTCTTT.